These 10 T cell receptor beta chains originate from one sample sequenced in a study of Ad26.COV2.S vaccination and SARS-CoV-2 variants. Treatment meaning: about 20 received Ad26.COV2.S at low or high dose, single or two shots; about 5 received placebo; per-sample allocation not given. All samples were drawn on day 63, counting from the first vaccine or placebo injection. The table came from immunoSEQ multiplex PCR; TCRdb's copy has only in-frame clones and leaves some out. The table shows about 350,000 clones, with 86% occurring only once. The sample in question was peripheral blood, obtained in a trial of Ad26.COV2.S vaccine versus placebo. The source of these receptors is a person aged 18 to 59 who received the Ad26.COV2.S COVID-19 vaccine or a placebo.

The CDR3 bases are TGTGCCAGCAGCTTATGGGGTAGGGGGACTGAAGCTTTCTTT. Residues: CASSLWGRGTEAFF. This rearrangement joins TRBV7-2 to TRBJ1-1; perhaps TRBD1 as D (6 bases). Between the trimmed V and J ends, which lost 2 bases and 5 bases, there was a span of 12 bases. CDR3 length: 14 amino acids. Germline CDR1 SGHTA, CDR2 FQGNSA.

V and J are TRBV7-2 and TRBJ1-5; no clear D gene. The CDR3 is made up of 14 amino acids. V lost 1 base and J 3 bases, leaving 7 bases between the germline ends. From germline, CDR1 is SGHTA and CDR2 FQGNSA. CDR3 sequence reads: CASSLGQANQPQHF. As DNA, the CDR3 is TGTGCCAGCAGCTTAGGCCAAGCCAATCAGCCCCAGCATTTT.

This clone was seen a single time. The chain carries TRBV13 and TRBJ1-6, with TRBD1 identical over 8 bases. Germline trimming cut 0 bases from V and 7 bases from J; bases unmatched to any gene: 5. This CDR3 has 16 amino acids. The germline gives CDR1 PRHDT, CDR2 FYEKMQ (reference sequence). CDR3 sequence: CASSLGGQGANSPLHF. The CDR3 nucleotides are TGTGCCAGCAGCTTAGGCGGGCAGGGGGCCAATTCACCCCTCCACTTT.

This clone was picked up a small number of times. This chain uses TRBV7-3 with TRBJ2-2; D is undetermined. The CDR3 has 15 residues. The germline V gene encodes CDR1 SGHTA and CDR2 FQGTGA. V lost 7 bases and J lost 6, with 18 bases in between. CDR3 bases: TGTGCCAGCACCCCCACTGGGATCAAGTCCGGGGAGCTGTTTTTT. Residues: CASTPTGIKSGELFF.

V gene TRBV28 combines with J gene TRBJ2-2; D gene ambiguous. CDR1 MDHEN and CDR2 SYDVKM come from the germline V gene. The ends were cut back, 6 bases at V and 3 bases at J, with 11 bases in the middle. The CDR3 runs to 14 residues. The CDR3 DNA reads TGTGCCAGCAGGGCCCCGAGCGACACCGGGGAGCTGTTTTTT. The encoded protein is CASRAPSDTGELFF.

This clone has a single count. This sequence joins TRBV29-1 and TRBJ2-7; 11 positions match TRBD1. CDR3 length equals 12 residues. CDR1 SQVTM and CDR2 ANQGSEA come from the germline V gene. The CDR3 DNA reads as TGCAGTTTCCGGGACAGGGGGTCCGAGCAGTACTTC. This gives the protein CSFRDRGSEQYF.

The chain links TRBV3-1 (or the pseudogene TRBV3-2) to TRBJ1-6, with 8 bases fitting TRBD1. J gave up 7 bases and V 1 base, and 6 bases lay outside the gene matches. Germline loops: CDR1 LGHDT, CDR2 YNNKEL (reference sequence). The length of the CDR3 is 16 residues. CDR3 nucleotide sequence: TGTGCCAGCAGCCAAGGGCAGGGGGCCCAGAATTCACCCCTCCACTTT. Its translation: CASSQGQGAQNSPLHF.

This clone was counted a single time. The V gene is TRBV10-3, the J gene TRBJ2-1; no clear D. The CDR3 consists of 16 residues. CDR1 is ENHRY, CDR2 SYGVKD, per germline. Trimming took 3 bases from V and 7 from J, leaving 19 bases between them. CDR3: CAISDSGRTRQNEQFF. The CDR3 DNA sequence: TGTGCCATCAGTGATTCTGGACGAACACGGCAGAATGAGCAGTTCTTC.

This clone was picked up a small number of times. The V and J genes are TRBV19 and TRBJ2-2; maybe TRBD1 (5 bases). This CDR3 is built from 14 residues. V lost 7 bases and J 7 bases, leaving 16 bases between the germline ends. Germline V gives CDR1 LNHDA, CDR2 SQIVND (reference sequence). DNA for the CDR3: TGTGCCAGTACCCCACAGGTGACGGGCGGGGAGCTGTTTTTT. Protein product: CASTPQVTGGELFF.

CDR3 sequence: CATSLGASNSPLHF. CDR3 DNA: TGTGCCACCAGCCTCGGAGCTTCTAATTCACCCCTCCACTTT. J is TRBJ1-6 and V is TRBV24-1, with D uncertain. This CDR3 is 14 amino acids long. Trimming shortened V by 7 bases and J by 6 bases, and 12 bases separated the two germline ends. The V gene's germline CDR1 is KGHDR and CDR2 SFDVKD.